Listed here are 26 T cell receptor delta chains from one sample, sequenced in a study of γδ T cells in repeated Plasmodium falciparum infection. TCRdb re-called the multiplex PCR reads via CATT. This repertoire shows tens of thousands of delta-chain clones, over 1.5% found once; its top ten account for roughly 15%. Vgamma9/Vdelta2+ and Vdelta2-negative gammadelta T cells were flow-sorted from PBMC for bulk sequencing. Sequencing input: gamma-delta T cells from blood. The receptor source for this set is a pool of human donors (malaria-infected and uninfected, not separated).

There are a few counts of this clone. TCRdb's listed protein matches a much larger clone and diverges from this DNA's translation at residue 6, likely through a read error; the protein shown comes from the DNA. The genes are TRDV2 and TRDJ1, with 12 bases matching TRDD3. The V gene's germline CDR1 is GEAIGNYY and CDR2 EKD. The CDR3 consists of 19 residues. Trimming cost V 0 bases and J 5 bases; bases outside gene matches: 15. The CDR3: CACDTSGVLGDTVRDKLIF. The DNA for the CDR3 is TGTGCCTGTGACACCTCGGGTGTACTGGGGGATACAGTAAGAGATAAACTCATCTTT.

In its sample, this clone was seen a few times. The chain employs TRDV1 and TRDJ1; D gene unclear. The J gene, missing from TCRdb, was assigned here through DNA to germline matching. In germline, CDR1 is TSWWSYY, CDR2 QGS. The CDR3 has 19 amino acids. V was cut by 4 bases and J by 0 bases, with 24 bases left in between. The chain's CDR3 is CALGVPRAPLIMYTDKLIF. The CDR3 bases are TGTGCTCTTGGGGTGCCCAGGGCTCCCCTAATTATGTACACCGATAAACTCATCTTT.

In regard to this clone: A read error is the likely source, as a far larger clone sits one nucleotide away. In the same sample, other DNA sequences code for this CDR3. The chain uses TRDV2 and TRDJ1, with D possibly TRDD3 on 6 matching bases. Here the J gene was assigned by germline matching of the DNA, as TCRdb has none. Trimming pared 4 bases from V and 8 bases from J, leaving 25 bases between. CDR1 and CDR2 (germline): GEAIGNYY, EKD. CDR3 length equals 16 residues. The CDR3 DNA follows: TGTGCCTGTGAGGATACTATAGTGGGACAGATATACAAACTCATCTTT. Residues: CACEDTIVGQIYKLIF.

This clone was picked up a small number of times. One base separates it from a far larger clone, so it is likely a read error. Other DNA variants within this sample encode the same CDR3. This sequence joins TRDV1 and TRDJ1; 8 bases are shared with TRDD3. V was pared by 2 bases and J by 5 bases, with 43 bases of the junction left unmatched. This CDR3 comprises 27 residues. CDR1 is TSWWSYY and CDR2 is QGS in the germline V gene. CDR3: CALGEVWTPGRGSILGAPRVATDKLIF. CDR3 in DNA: TGTGCTCTTGGGGAAGTTTGGACCCCCGGGAGAGGCTCAATACTGGGGGCGCCGCGGGTCGCTACTGATAAACTCATCTTT.

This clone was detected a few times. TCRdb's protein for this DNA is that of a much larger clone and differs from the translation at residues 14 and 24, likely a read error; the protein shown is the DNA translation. CDR3 protein: CALGENDSYPFWGTPHALVPDTDELIF. In nucleotides, the CDR3 is TGTGCTCTTGGGGAAAACGATTCCTACCCGTTCTGGGGGACACCTCATGCCCTAGTCCCCGACACCGATGAACTCATCTTT. The rearrangement uses TRDV1 and TRDJ1, with a possible D match to TRDD3 (8 bases). Germline CDR1 is TSWWSYY and CDR2 is QGS. The CDR3 extends over 27 amino acids.

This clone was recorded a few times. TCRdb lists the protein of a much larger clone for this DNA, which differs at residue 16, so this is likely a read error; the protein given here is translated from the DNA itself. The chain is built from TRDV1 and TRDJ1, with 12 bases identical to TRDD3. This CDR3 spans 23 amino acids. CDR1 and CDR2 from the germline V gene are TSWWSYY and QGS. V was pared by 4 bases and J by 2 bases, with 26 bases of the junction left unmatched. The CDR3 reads CALGARLPIPYWGIPIFTDKLIF. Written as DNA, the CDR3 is TGTGCTCTTGGGGCGCGACTTCCTATCCCGTACTGGGGGATACCGATCTTTACCGATAAACTCATCTTT.

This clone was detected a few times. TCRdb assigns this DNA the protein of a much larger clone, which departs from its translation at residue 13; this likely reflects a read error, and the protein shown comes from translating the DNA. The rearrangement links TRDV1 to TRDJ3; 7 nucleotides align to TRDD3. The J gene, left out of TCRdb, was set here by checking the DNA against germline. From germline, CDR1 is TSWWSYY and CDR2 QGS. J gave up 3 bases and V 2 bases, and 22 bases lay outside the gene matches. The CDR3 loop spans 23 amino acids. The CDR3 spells CALGERSLLGLGGTVWDTRQMFF. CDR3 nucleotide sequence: TGTGCTCTTGGGGAAAGGTCCCTCTTGGGTCTGGGGGGTACAGTCTGGGACACCCGACAGATGTTTTTC.

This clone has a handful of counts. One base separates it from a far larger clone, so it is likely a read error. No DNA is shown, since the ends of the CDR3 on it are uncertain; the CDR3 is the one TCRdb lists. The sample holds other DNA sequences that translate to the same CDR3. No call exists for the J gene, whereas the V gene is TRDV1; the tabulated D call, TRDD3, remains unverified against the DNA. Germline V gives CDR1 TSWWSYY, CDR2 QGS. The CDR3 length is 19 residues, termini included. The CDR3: CALGEKGWRWGIGADKLIF.

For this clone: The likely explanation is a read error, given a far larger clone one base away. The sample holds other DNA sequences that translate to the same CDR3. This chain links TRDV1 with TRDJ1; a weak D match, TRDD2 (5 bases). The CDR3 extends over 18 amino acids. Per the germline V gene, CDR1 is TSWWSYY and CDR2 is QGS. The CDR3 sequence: CALGDPRPTPLVTGKLIF. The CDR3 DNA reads TGTGCTCTTGGGGACCCTAGGCCTACACCCCTGGTGACCGGTAAACTCATCTTT.

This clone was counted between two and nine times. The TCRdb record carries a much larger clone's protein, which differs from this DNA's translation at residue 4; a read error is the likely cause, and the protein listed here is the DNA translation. CDR3 sequence (DNA): TGTGCCTTTTCAGAGGAGCCTTCCTACGCACTTTATACTGGACCAAAACTCATCTTT. Translating gives CAFSEEPSYALYTGPKLIF. The chain is built from TRDV3 and TRDJ1, with 9 nucleotides matching TRDD2. Germline V gene data show CDR1 as TVYSNPD and CDR2 as GDNSRS (reference sequence). This CDR3 has 19 amino acids. Trimming cost V 2 bases and J 8 bases; bases outside gene matches: 27.

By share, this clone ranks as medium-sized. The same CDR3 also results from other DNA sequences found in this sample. The CDR3 protein is CACDPAFLITGGYVDKLIF. In nucleotides, the CDR3 is TGTGCCTGTGACCCTGCCTTCCTAATAACTGGGGGATACGTCGATAAACTCATCTTT. This chain links TRDV2 with TRDJ1; 13 nucleotides agree with TRDD3. The CDR3 runs 19 residues. Germline assignment: CDR1 GEAIGNYY and CDR2 EKD. Unmatched junction bases numbered 16, after V lost 3 bases and J lost 4 bases.

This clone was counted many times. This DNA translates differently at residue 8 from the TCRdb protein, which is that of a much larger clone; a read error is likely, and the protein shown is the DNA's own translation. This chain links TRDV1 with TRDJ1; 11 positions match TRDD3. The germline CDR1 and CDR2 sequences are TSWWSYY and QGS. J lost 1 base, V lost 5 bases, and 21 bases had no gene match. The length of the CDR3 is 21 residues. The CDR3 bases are TGTGCTCTTGGGCTAACCTTCCCACCCGTACTGGGGGATAATCCCACCGATAAACTCATCTTT. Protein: CALGLTFPPVLGDNPTDKLIF.

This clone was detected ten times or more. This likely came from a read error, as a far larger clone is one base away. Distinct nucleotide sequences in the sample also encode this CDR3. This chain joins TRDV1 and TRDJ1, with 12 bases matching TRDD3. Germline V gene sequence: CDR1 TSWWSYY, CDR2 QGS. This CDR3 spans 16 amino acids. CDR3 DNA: TGCGCTCTTGGGAATAACTGGGGGATACACGTCGATAAACTCATCTTT. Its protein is CALGNNWGIHVDKLIF.

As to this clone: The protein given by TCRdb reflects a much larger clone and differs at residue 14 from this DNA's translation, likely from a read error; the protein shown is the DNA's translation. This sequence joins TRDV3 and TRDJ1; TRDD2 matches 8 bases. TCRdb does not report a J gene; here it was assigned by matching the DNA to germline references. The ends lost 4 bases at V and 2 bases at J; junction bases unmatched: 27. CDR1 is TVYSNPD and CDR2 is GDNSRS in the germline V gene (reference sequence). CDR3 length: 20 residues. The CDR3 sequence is CASLPSRTGTLSRGTDKLIF. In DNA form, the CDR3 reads TGTGCCTCCCTTCCTAGTCGAACTGGGACCCTTAGTAGGGGGACCGATAAACTCATCTTT.

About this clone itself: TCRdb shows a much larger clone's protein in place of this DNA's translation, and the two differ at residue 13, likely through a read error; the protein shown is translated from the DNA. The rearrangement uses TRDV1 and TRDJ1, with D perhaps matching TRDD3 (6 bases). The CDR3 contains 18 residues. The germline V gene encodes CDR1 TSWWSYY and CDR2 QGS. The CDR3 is CALVEWGSDPVYIDKLIF. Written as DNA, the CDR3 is TGTGCTCTTGTGGAATGGGGATCGGATCCCGTGTACATCGATAAACTCATCTTT.

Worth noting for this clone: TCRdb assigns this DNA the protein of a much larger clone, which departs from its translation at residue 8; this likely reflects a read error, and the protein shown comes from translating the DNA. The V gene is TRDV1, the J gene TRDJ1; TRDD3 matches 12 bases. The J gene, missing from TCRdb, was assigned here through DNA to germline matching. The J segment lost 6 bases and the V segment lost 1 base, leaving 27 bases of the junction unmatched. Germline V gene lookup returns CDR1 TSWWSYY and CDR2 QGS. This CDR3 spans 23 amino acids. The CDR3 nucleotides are TGTGCTCTTGGGGAACCACCCTCCCTCCCCCTACTGGGGGATACAACCTCCCGGAATAAACTCATCTTT. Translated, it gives CALGEPPSLPLLGDTTSRNKLIF.

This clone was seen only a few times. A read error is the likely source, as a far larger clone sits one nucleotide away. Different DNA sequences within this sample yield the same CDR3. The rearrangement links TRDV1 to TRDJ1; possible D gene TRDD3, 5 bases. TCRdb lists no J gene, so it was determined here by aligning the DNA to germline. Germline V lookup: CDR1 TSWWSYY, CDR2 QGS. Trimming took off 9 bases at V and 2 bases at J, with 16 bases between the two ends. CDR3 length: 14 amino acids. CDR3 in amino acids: CALVPVGRTDKLIF. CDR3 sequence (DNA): TGTGCTCTGGTCCCTGTGGGGAGAACCGATAAACTCATCTTT.

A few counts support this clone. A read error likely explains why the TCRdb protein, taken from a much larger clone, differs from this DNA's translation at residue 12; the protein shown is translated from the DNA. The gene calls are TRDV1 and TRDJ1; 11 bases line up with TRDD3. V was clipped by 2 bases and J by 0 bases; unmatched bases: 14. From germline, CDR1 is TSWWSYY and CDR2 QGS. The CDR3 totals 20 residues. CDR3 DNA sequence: TGTGCTCTTGGGGAAACCCGGTACTGGGGGATATGTTCCCACACCGATAAACTCATCTTT. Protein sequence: CALGETRYWGICSHTDKLIF.

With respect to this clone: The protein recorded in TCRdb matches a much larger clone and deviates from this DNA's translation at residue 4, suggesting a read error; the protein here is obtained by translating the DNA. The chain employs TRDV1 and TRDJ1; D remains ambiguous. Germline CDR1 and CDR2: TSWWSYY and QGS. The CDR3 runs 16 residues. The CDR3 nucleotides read TGTGCTCTTAGGGAACCGAGATGGACAAACACCGATAAACTCATCTTT. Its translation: CALREPRWTNTDKLIF.

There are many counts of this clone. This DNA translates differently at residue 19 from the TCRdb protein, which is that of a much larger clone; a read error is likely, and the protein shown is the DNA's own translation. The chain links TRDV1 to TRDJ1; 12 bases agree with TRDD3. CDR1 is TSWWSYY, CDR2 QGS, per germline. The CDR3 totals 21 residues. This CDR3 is CALGDPPRGLGDTMRTDKPIF. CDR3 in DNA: TGTGCTCTTGGGGACCCCCCTAGGGGGCTGGGGGATACGATGCGCACCGATAAACCCATCTTT.

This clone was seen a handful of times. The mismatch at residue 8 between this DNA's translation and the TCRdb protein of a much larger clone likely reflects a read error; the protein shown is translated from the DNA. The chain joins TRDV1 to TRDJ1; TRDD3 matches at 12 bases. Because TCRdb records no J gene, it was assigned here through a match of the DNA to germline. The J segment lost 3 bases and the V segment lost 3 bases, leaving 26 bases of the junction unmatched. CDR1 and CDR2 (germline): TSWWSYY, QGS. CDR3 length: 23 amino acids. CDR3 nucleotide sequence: TGTGCTCTTGGGGAGCCCAATCCCTGGGGGATACGCCCGGGCTTAAGTAGGTCCGATAAACTCATCTTT. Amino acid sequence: CALGEPNPWGIRPGLSRSDKLIF.

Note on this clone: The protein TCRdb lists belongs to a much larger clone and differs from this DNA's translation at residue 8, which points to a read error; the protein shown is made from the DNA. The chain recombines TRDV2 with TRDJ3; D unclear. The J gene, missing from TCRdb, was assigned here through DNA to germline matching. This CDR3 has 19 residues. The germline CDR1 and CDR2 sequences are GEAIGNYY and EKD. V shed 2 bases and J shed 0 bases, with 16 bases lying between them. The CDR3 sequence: CACDRAGRLDSWDTRQMFF. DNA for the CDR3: TGTGCCTGTGACAGGGCTGGCCGGCTGGACTCCTGGGACACCCGACAGATGTTTTTC.

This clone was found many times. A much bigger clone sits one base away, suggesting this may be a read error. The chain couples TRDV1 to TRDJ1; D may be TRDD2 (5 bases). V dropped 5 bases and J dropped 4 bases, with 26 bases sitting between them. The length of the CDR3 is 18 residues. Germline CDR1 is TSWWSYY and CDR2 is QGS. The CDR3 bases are TGTGCTCTTGGGAAGCCCATTCCTCCGTGGGTGCCTCTCGATAAACTCATCTTT. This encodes CALGKPIPPWVPLDKLIF.

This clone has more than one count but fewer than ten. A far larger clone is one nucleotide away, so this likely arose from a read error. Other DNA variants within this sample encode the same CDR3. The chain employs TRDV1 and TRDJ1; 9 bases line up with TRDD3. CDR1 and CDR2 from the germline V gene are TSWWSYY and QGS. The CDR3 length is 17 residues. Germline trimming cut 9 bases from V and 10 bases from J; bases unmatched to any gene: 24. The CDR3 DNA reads TGTGCTCTCGGGCCGGATCACGCGGGGGATACTCGGGGGGGACTCATCTTT. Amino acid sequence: CALGPDHAGDTRGGLIF.

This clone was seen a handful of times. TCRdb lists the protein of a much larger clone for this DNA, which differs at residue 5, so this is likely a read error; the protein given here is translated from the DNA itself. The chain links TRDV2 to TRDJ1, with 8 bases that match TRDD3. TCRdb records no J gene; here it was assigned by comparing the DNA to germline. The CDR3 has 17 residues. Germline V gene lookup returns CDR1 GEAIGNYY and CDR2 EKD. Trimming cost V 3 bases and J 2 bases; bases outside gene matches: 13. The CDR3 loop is CACDARNYWGCTDKLIF. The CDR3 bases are TGTGCCTGTGACGCGCGTAATTACTGGGGGTGTACCGATAAACTCATCTTT.

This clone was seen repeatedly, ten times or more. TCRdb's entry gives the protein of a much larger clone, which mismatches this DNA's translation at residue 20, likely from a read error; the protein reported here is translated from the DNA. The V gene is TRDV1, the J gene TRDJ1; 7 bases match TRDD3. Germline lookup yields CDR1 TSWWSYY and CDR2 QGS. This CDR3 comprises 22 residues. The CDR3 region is CALGEVVTSWGYWESVTDKPIF. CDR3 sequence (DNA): TGTGCTCTTGGGGAAGTGGTGACGTCCTGGGGATATTGGGAAAGCGTCACCGATAAACCCATCTTT.